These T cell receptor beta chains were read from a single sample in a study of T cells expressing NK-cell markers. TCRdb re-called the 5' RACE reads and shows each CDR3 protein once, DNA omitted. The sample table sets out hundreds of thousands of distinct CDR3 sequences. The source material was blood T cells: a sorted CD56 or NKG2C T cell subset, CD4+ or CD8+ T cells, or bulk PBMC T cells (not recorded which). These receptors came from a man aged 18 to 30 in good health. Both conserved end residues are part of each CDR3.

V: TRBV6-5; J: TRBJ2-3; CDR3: CASSYGTSGLTDTQYF
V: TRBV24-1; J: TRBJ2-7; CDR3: CATSHSSGTSYEQYF
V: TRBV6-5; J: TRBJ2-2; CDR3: CASSYSVLLRKNTGELFF
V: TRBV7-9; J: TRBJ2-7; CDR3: CASSHGGWEQYF
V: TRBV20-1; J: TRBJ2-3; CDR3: CSARSTLRGTDTQYF
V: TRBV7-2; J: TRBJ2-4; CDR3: CASSLAGAHGWGNIQYF
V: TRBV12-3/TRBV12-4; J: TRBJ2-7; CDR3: CASSPDLTGSSYEQYF
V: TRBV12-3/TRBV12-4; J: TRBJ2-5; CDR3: CASSLGAGWETQYF
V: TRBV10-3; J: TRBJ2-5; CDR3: CAISESADQETQYF
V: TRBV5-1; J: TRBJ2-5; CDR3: CASSWMDREETQYF
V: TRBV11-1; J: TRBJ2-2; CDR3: CASSLKATRTGSNTGELFF
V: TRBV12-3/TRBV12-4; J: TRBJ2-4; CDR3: CASSLLEGSPYF
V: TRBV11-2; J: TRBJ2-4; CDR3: CASSPLAKNIQYF
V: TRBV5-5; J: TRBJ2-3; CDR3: CASSFSEDTQYF
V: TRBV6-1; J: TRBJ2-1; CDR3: CASSEEAVSYNEQFF
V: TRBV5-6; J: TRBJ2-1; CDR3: CASSHQLAGASHNEQFF
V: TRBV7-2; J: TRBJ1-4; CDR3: CASSSGRGDEKLFF
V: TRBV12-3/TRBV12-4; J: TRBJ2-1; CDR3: CASIRAGGPPYNEQFF
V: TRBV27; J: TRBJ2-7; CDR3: CASSRRRGQGYEQYF
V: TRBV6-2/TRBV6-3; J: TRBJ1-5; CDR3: CASMRDSVNQPQHF
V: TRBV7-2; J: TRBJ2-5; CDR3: CASSLLAGGLETQYF
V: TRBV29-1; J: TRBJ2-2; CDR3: CSAGRRGTGELFF
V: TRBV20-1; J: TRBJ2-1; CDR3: CSAPRLAGGSGWNEQFF
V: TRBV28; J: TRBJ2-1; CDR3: CASSLQLSAPIVNEQFF
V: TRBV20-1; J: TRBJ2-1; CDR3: CSAFVGGGDEQFF
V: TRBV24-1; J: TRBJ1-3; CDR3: CVTSDSRAGNTIYF